Listed here are 19 T cell receptor beta chains from one sample, sequenced in a study of blood T cell repertoires in COVID-19. Only in-frame clones appear in the TCRdb table, and some are missing; sequencing was by immunoSEQ multiplex PCR. The sample carries under 150,000 clones, around 84% recorded once. Sequencing was carried out using peripheral blood. These receptors were taken from a human donor in a cohort sampled during active COVID-19.

This clone was recorded once. Additional DNA sequences in this sample encode the identical CDR3. The chain uses TRBV3-1 (or the pseudogene TRBV3-2) and TRBJ2-1; 7 bases align to TRBD2. The germline CDR1 and CDR2 sequences are LGHDT and YNNKEL (reference sequence). The CDR3 is made up of 12 amino acids. V gave up 4 bases and J gave up 10 bases; unmatched junction bases: 4. CDR3 protein: CASSPSGGEQFF. Here the CDR3 DNA reads TGTGCCAGCAGCCCGTCGGGGGGAGAGCAGTTCTTC.

Concerning this clone itself: An end of the junction differs from the germline gene, which may be a read error. The genes are TRBV3-1 (or the pseudogene TRBV3-2) and TRBJ2-7, with 7 positions matching TRBD1. CDR1 and CDR2 (germline): LGHDT, YNNKEL (reference sequence). The CDR3 is 19 residues long. CDR3 DNA: TGTGCCAGCAGCGGGGGCCCCGGGACAGCATCGATAAATTCCTACGGGCAGTACTTC. Translating gives CASSGGPGTASINSYGQYF.

V and J are TRBV5-4 and TRBJ2-2, with D possibly TRBD1 on 6 matching bases. This CDR3 has 15 amino acids. CDR1 and CDR2 (germline): SGHNT, YYREEE (reference sequence). Trimming left V 4 bases short and J 2 bases short, with 12 bases between. CDR3 residues: CASSRGQTNTGELFF. The CDR3 DNA sequence: TGTGCCAGCAGCCGCGGACAGACTAACACCGGGGAGCTGTTTTTT.

The chain combines TRBV30 with TRBJ2-4, with 8 positions matching TRBD2. V dropped 0 bases and J dropped 8; count of bases not matched to a gene: 6. The CDR3 runs 14 residues. Germline-derived CDR1 and CDR2 are GTSNPN and SVGIG (reference sequence). CDR3 DNA sequence: TGTGCCTGGAGTGTACTCGGGGGGGGCGACATTCAGTACTTC. This sequence encodes CAWSVLGGGDIQYF.

The genes are TRBV30 and TRBJ2-7, with TRBD2 as a possible D gene (7 bases). CDR1 GTSNPN and CDR2 SVGIG come from the germline V gene (reference sequence). V gave up 0 bases and J gave up 2 bases, with 14 bases separating them. The CDR3 totals 15 residues. The CDR3 coding sequence is TGTGCCTGGAGTGTGGGGGGGGCCGGCGCCTACGAGCAGTACTTC. Protein sequence: CAWSVGGAGAYEQYF.

This clone was found once. The chain combines TRBV15 with TRBJ2-7; 9 bases are shared with TRBD1. Germline CDR1 and CDR2: LNHNV and YYDKDF (reference sequence). The CDR3 has 18 residues. V dropped 2 bases and J dropped 1; count of bases not matched to a gene: 12. For the CDR3, the DNA is TGTGCCACCAGCAGACTGCGGCCGGGACAGGGTATTTCCTACGAGCAGTACTTC. It codes for CATSRLRPGQGISYEQYF.

The chain uses TRBV6-6 and TRBJ1-3; 12 nucleotides align to TRBD1. V gave up 7 bases and J gave up 3 bases; unmatched junction bases: 7. Germline-derived CDR1 and CDR2 are MNHNY and SVGAGI (reference sequence). The CDR3 extends over 16 amino acids. This CDR3 reads CASTRDRGRYGNTIYF. The CDR3 coding sequence is TGTGCCAGCACTCGGGACAGGGGGCGATATGGAAACACCATATATTTT.

V is TRBV2 and J is TRBJ1-6, with D perhaps matching TRBD1 (5 bases). With 8 bases removed from V and 1 base from J, the gap between germline ends came to 9 bases. This CDR3 contains 14 residues. Germline CDR1 SNHLY, CDR2 FYNNEI. The CDR3: CASGGESYNSPLHF. The CDR3 nucleotides read TGTGCCAGCGGGGGGGAGTCCTATAATTCACCCCTCCACTTT. The full variable domain, completed using reference TRBV2 and TRBJ1-6, is EPEVTQTPSHQVTQMGQEVILRCVPISNHLYFYWYRQILGQKVEFLVSFYNNEISEKSEIFDDQFSVERPDGSNFTLKIRSTKLEDSAMYFCASGGESYNSPLHFGNGTRLTVT.

The chain uses TRBV6-1 and TRBJ1-1; perhaps TRBD1 as D (6 bases). Germline-derived CDR1 and CDR2 are MNHNS and SASEGT. This CDR3 contains 17 residues. V lost 1 base, J lost 2 bases, and 17 bases lay in between. The DNA for the CDR3 is TGTGCCAGCAGTGAAGTTTTCGGGGGGCAATTAAACACTGAAGCTTTCTTT. This gives the protein CASSEVFGGQLNTEAFF.

The J gene is TRBJ1-1, the V gene TRBV5-8; possible D gene TRBD1, 5 bases. Trimming stripped 5 bases from V and 7 bases from J, with 9 bases between. This CDR3 has 11 amino acids. Germline-derived CDR1 and CDR2 are SGHTS and YDEGEE. CDR3 bases: TGTGCCAGCAGTGACAGCATTGAAGCTTTCTTT. It translates to CASSDSIEAFF.

The sample holds a few counts of this clone. The chain employs TRBV29-1 and TRBJ1-5; a possible D gene is TRBD1 (5 bases). The CDR3 has 13 amino acids. Germline V gene data show CDR1 as SQVTM and CDR2 as ANQGSEA. The ends were cut back, 5 bases at V and 2 bases at J, with 10 bases in the middle. This chain's CDR3 is CSVYEGGNQPQHF. The CDR3 DNA reads TGCAGCGTTTATGAAGGGGGCAATCAGCCCCAGCATTTT.

The V call is TRBV4-2, the J call TRBJ1-1; 8 nucleotides line up with TRBD1. This CDR3 is 15 amino acids long. Germline assignment: CDR1 LGHNA and CDR2 YNFKEQ. V was clipped by 7 bases and J by 2 bases; unmatched bases: 9. The CDR3 loop reads CASNREDRANTEAFF. CDR3 nucleotides: TGTGCCAGCAATAGAGAGGACAGGGCCAACACTGAAGCTTTCTTT.

The chain joins TRBV11-3 to TRBJ2-1; D is possibly TRBD2 (6 bases). The germline V gene encodes CDR1 SGHNT and CDR2 YENEEA. CDR3 size: 15 residues. Trimming took 2 bases from V and 3 from J, leaving 11 bases between them. CDR3 residues: CASSLSPGDYNEQFF. CDR3 DNA: TGTGCCAGCAGCTTAAGCCCGGGGGACTACAATGAGCAGTTCTTC.

V gene TRBV3-1 (or the pseudogene TRBV3-2) combines with J gene TRBJ1-2; a possible D gene is TRBD1 (5 bases). This CDR3 is 12 amino acids long. The germline V gene has CDR1 LGHDT and CDR2 YNNKEL (reference sequence). V dropped 3 bases and J dropped 11 bases, with 13 bases sitting between them. CDR3 nucleotide sequence: TGTGCCAGCAGCCACCAGGACATTGGATACACCTTC. Protein product: CASSHQDIGYTF.

A single count supports this clone. This chain joins TRBV30 and TRBJ2-2; 10 bases line up with TRBD2. The CDR3 consists of 13 residues. Trimming at V came to 8 bases and at J to 6 bases, leaving 6 bases not matched to a gene. CDR1 is GTSNPN, CDR2 SVGIG, per germline (reference sequence). DNA of the CDR3: TGTGCCCTGCCAGCGGGGGGGCCCGGGGAGCTGTTTTTT. Translation: CALPAGGPGELFF.

V usage is TRBV5-4 and J usage is TRBJ1-2, with D tentatively TRBD1 (5 bases). The germline V gene encodes CDR1 SGHNT and CDR2 YYREEE (reference sequence). With 0 bases removed from V and 2 bases from J, the gap between germline ends came to 8 bases. The CDR3 totals 14 residues. The CDR3 coding sequence is TGTGCCAGCAGCTTGGTGGGGCAAAACTATGGCTACACCTTC. Amino acid sequence: CASSLVGQNYGYTF.

The genes are TRBV9 and TRBJ2-4; 8 bases agree with TRBD2. Germline assignment: CDR1 SGDLS and CDR2 YYNGEE. CDR3 size: 17 residues. V lost 0 bases and J lost 3; bases outside the gene matches: 8. As DNA, the CDR3 is TGTGCCAGCAGCGTAGGGCGGAGCGGGGGTGTCAAAAACATTCAGTACTTC. Its translation: CASSVGRSGGVKNIQYF.

This chain links TRBV4-3 with TRBJ1-2, with D maybe TRBD1 (5 bases). With 0 bases removed from V and 7 bases from J, the gap between germline ends came to 15 bases. CDR1 LGHNA and CDR2 YSLEER come from the germline V gene. The CDR3 covers 15 residues. The CDR3 DNA sequence: TGCGCCAGCAGCCAAGATCGGGGGAGTAATTCTGGCTACACCTTC. Protein sequence: CASSQDRGSNSGYTF.

The count of this clone is one. The rearrangement joins TRBV7-8 to TRBJ2-2, with unresolved D. V was pared by 10 bases and J by 4 bases, with 19 bases between. Germline V CDR1 and CDR2: SGHVS, FQNEAQ. This CDR3 has 15 amino acids. CDR3 region: CATSPRSLSTGELFF. The DNA for the CDR3 is TGTGCCACCTCTCCCAGGTCCCTGAGCACCGGGGAGCTGTTTTTT. Together with reference TRBV7-8 and TRBJ2-2, the CDR3 gives the full variable domain: GAGVSQSPRYKVAKRGQDVALRCDPISGHVSLFWYQQALGQGPEFLTYFQNEAQLDKSGLPSDRFFAERPEGSVSTLKIQRTQQEDSAVYLCATSPRSLSTGELFFGEGSRLTVL.